This T cell receptor beta chain was retrieved from a study of shared clonotypes between healthy human individuals. Study information: With ages of 18 to 49, the donors were a couple of women and a few men. Researchers assigned three CD4 naive, three CD4 memory, two CD8 naive and one CD8 memory plate to each donor.

As for this clone: The antigen is unknown.

Study findings and constraints: Around 5% was the fraction of naive CD4 clonotypes found shared across a few donors.

The method was immunoSEQ multiplex PCR; TCRdb's version includes in-frame clones alone and lacks a portion of them. The sample consists of approximately 700,000 clones, 55% to 85% of them appearing once. Per the germline V gene, CDR1 is MGHRA and CDR2 is YSYEKL. CDR3 length: 16 residues. V was clipped by 3 bases and J by 8 bases, with 22 bases between them. Naive CD4+ cells were CD45RA-selected; the remaining cells were memory. The TCR was taken from a woman in her 30s in good health. The gene calls are TRBV4-1 and TRBJ1-2, with a weak D call TRBD1 (5 bases). Material: memory CD4+ T cells sorted from blood. Subset: CD45RA-negative fraction. The CDR3 DNA reads TGCGCCAGCAGCCATCTCCCCACTGGGGACCCAGCGGGCTACACCTTC. This translates into CASSHLPTGDPAGYTF.